The 21 T cell receptor beta chains in this list originate from one sample, sequenced in a study of cytomegalovirus exposure and HLA in healthy donors. In the PCR, 60 Vbeta and 13 Jbeta primers were used. Here immunoSEQ multiplex PCR was the method, and the copy in TCRdb shows in-frame clones only, minus some. The data show about 220,000 clones, with roughly 75% seen just once and 1.8% held by the top ten. The sequenced material came from PBMCs. The receptors were gathered from a woman aged 25 to 45 in good health and CMV-seronegative.

The rearrangement uses TRBV7-3 and TRBJ2-1; D is unresolved. The germline gives CDR1 SGHTA, CDR2 FQGTGA. The CDR3 is made up of 16 amino acids. With 5 bases removed from V and 10 bases from J, the gap between germline ends came to 24 bases. The CDR3 loop is CASSPQGGLEFGEQFF. CDR3 nucleotides: TGTGCCAGCAGCCCCCAAGGCGGTCTGGAGTTTGGCGAGCAGTTCTTC.

This clone was recorded once. The CDR3 bases are TGCGCCAGCAGCTTAGGCGCGGGGGACCCCACCGGGGAGCTGTTTTTT. This sequence encodes CASSLGAGDPTGELFF. The rearrangement joins TRBV5-1 to TRBJ2-2; 7 nucleotides align to TRBD2. Germline CDR1 is SGHRS and CDR2 is YFSETQ. Losses at the gene ends were 2 bases for V and 4 bases for J; bases not matched to a gene: 8. This CDR3 region has 16 residues.

CDR3 in amino acids: CASSIGDRGRYQPQHF. DNA for the CDR3: TGTGCCAGTAGTATAGGGGACAGGGGCCGGTATCAGCCCCAGCATTTT. The chain is built from TRBV19 and TRBJ1-5; TRBD1 matches at 10 bases. Germline CDR1 is LNHDA and CDR2 is SQIVND (reference sequence). The CDR3 consists of 16 residues. The V segment lost 1 base and the J segment 5 bases; nucleotides outside the gene matches: 5.

The chain couples TRBV4-1 to TRBJ2-5, with D possibly being TRBD1 (5 bases). The J call may be wrong; the DNA end is better matched by TRBJ2-7. The CDR3 is 13 residues long. Per the germline V gene, CDR1 is MGHRA and CDR2 is YSYEKL. CDR3 protein: CASSSDSSYEQYF. The CDR3 DNA is TGCGCCAGCAGCTCAGACAGTTCCTACGAGCAGTACTTC.

The chain recombines TRBV30 with TRBJ1-2; D is uncertain. Germline V lookup: CDR1 GTSNPN, CDR2 SVGIG (reference sequence). Trimming removed 4 bases from V and 8 bases from J, with 23 bases in between. This CDR3 has 15 residues. CDR3 nucleotide sequence: TGTGCCTGGATTCAAGAAAGACGGAGCAGTCGAGGCTACACCTTC. Amino acid sequence: CAWIQERRSSRGYTF.

The J gene is TRBJ2-3, the V gene TRBV7-8, with 9 bases fitting TRBD2. Germline V gives CDR1 SGHVS, CDR2 FQNEAQ. The V and J ends lost 3 bases and 1 base, in that order; junction bases with no gene match: 2. The CDR3 covers 15 residues. CDR3 region: CASSFQRGGTDTQYF. For the CDR3, the DNA is TGTGCCAGCAGCTTCCAGCGGGGGGGCACAGATACGCAGTATTTT.

This rearrangement joins TRBV7-8 to TRBJ2-1, with TRBD2 matching over 16 bases. Per the germline V gene, CDR1 is SGHVS and CDR2 is FQNEAQ. The CDR3 is 17 amino acids. V was pared by 3 bases and J by 4 bases, with 3 bases of the junction left unmatched. CDR3 region: CASSLGLAGGSYNEQFF. DNA for the CDR3: TGTGCCAGCAGCTTGGGACTAGCGGGGGGGTCTTACAATGAGCAGTTCTTC.

The rearrangement uses TRBV7-9 and TRBJ1-1; 7 bases align to TRBD1. The V gene end was trimmed by 5 bases and the J gene end by 4 bases; junction bases not matched to a gene: 10. The CDR3 is 15 residues long. CDR1 and CDR2 (germline): SEHNR, FQNEAQ (reference sequence). The CDR3 bases are TGTGCCAGCAGCCAAAAGCAGGGGGTAGTCACTGAAGCTTTCTTT. Translation: CASSQKQGVVTEAFF.

The chain links TRBV7-9 to TRBJ1-2; 7 bases are shared with TRBD1. The CDR3 is 15 residues long. With 0 bases clipped from V and 2 bases from J, the junction kept 3 bases outside the gene matches. Germline V CDR1 and CDR2: SEHNR, FQNEAQ (reference sequence). The CDR3 DNA sequence: TGTGCCAGCAGCTTAGCTGGGACAGAAAACTATGGCTACACCTTC. Protein sequence: CASSLAGTENYGYTF.

The rearrangement links TRBV2 to TRBJ1-4; a weak D match, TRBD1 (6 bases). From germline, CDR1 is SNHLY and CDR2 FYNNEI. The CDR3 sequence is 15 residues long. V gave up 6 bases and J gave up 4 bases, with 15 bases separating them. The CDR3 sequence is CASRGQGLGNEKLFF. The CDR3 region has the DNA TGTGCCAGCAGGGGACAAGGGCTGGGTAATGAAAAACTGTTTTTT.

This clone was found a few times. The chain combines TRBV5-1 with TRBJ2-3, with TRBD2 identical over 11 bases. This CDR3 has 14 residues. Germline CDR1 reads SGHRS; CDR2 reads YFSETQ. V shed 5 bases, J shed 3 bases, and the junction held 2 bases outside the gene matches. The DNA of the CDR3 is TGCGCCAGCAGTAGCGGGGGGGGGACAGATACGCAGTATTTT. Its protein product is CASSSGGGTDTQYF. The whole variable domain, remainder taken from reference TRBV5-1 and TRBJ2-3, is KAGVTQTPRYLIKTRGQQVTLSCSPISGHRSVSWYQQTPGQGLQFLFEYFSETQRNKGNFPGRFSGRQFSNSRSEMNVSTLELGDSALYLCASSSGGGTDTQYFGPGTRLTVL.

The chain couples TRBV11-2 to TRBJ2-3; 9 nucleotides align to TRBD2. The ends lost 4 bases at V and 4 bases at J; junction bases unmatched: 12. Germline V CDR1 and CDR2: SGHAT, FQNNGV. This CDR3 is 17 amino acids long. CDR3 loop: CASSSTSGTPPPDTQYF. CDR3 sequence (DNA): TGTGCCAGCAGCTCGACTAGCGGAACCCCTCCGCCAGATACGCAGTATTTT.

This clone occurred once. This chain links TRBV29-1 with TRBJ1-1, with no clear D. V shed 4 bases and J shed 5 bases, with 11 bases lying between them. The CDR3 extends over 12 amino acids. Germline CDR1 and CDR2: SQVTM and ANQGSEA. In DNA form, the CDR3 reads TGCAGCGTTGGGCGGGAGAGGACTGAAGCTTTCTTT. Translating gives CSVGRERTEAFF.

The CDR3 nucleotides read TGTGCCAGCACCTGGGAGAGCTCTGGAAACACCATATATTTT. It is translated as CASTWESSGNTIYF. The gene calls are TRBV6-5 and TRBJ1-3; D unclear. The germline V gene has CDR1 MNHEY and CDR2 SVGAGI. The CDR3 is made up of 14 amino acids. Deletions cut 7 bases from V and 0 bases from J, with 10 bases between.

The genes are TRBV5-6 and TRBJ1-5; weak D call: TRBD1 (5 bases). CDR3 length equals 15 residues. The V gene's germline CDR1 is SGHDT and CDR2 YYEEEE. The V gene lost 4 bases and the J gene lost 0 bases, with 11 bases spanning the gap. The DNA for the CDR3 is TGTGCCAGCAGCCGAGGGACTTATAGCAATCAGCCCCAGCATTTT. The encoded protein is CASSRGTYSNQPQHF.

V is TRBV2 and J is TRBJ2-1; TRBD1 is a possible D gene (5 bases). Trimming took 3 bases from V and 1 from J, leaving 7 bases between them. Per the germline V gene, CDR1 is SNHLY and CDR2 is FYNNEI. This CDR3 comprises 14 residues. CDR3 in DNA: TGTGCCAGCAGTGACCAGGGTTCCTACAATGAGCAGTTCTTC. Translated: CASSDQGSYNEQFF.

V is TRBV13 and J is TRBJ2-3; 9 nucleotides line up with TRBD1. CDR3 length equals 15 residues. With 5 bases clipped from V and 5 bases from J, the junction kept 8 bases outside the gene matches. Germline V lookup: CDR1 PRHDT, CDR2 FYEKMQ (reference sequence). As DNA, the CDR3 is TGTGCCAGCAGCCCGGGACAGGGTTACGAAGATACGCAGTATTTT. Its translation is CASSPGQGYEDTQYF.

This clone was counted only a few times. The genes are TRBV30 and TRBJ2-7; 8 bases align to TRBD2. The ends lost 2 bases at V and 6 bases at J; junction bases unmatched: 9. The CDR3 extends over 14 amino acids. From germline, CDR1 is GTSNPN and CDR2 SVGIG (reference sequence). CDR3 region: CAWSSGTSALEQYF. The CDR3, as DNA: TGTGCCTGGAGTTCCGGGACTAGTGCGCTCGAGCAGTACTTC.

This chain connects TRBV19 to TRBJ1-5; the D is unclear. Per germline, CDR1 LNHDA and CDR2 SQIVND (reference sequence). Trimming took 4 bases from V and 6 from J, leaving 16 bases between them. The CDR3 consists of 15 residues. CDR3 coding DNA: TGTGCCAGTAGTAACGGGAATCTTGGAAGTCAGCCCCAGCATTTT. This gives the protein CASSNGNLGSQPQHF.

This chain links TRBV18 with TRBJ1-1; a possible D gene is TRBD1 (5 bases). The germline CDR1 and CDR2 sequences are KGHSH and LQKENI. The CDR3 is 14 amino acids. V was trimmed by 5 bases and J by 1 base, leaving 11 bases between them. CDR3 nucleotide sequence: TGTGCCAGCTCAACAAGCCAGGGGAACACTGAAGCTTTCTTT. Its protein product is CASSTSQGNTEAFF.

This clone was observed a few times. This rearrangement joins TRBV4-1 to TRBJ1-2; 10 bases line up with TRBD1. The CDR3 runs 16 residues. Germline V gene lookup returns CDR1 MGHRA and CDR2 YSYEKL. J was trimmed by 5 bases and V by 1 base; bases with no gene match: 7. CDR3 region: CASSQGRGQGIYGYTF. CDR3 in DNA: TGCGCCAGCAGCCAAGGTCGGGGACAGGGGATATATGGCTACACCTTC.